Presented here are 5 T cell receptor beta chains from one specimen sequenced in a study of vaccination and CD4 T cells after COVID-19. These receptors have no identified antigens. Cultured CD4+ T cell DNA was sequenced using the Oncomine TCR Beta short-read assay. One entry per CDR3 protein, called by TCRdb with MiXCR from the PCR reads. The sample lists 6,500 to 8,500 distinct CDR3 sequences, approximately 57% occurring once. The treatment is: approximately 10-day PBMC culture with coronavirus spike peptide pools or control peptides (ViraFEST assay). This material consisted of cultured CD4+ T cells from blood, taken after SARS-CoV-2 vaccination. The receptor source for this set is a human donor with COVID-19.

The rearrangement joins TRBV24-1 to TRBJ2-3; 9 bases align to TRBD1. The CDR3 runs 16 residues. V was pared by 4 bases and J by 1 base, with 5 bases of the junction left unmatched. The germline gives CDR1 KGHDR, CDR2 SFDVKD. The CDR3 DNA is TGTGCCACCAGTGAGGCACAGGGGGCCGGCACAGATACGCAGTATTTT. Translated: CATSEAQGAGTDTQYF.

The chain uses TRBV7-2 and TRBJ2-3; D is possibly TRBD2 (5 bases). The CDR3 is made up of 14 amino acids. Trimming removed 1 base at V and 4 bases at J, with 9 bases between. Germline CDR1 and CDR2: SGHTA and FQGNSA. The CDR3 reads CASSLVASSDTQYF. CDR3 DNA sequence: TGTGCCAGCAGCTTAGTAGCGAGCTCAGATACGCAGTATTTT.

This clonotype counts as large (0.1 to 1%). V gene TRBV4-1 combines with J gene TRBJ2-4, with D tentatively TRBD2 (6 bases). The CDR3 loop spans 17 amino acids. Trimming removed 1 base at V and 4 bases at J, with 17 bases between. CDR1 and CDR2 (germline): MGHRA, YSYEKL. Here the CDR3 reads CASSQGEQLGGKNIQYF. For the CDR3, the DNA is TGCGCCAGCAGCCAAGGCGAACAATTGGGGGGAAAAAACATTCAGTACTTC.

The gene calls are TRBV20-1 and TRBJ2-3; 7 bases line up with TRBD1. The CDR3 has 14 residues. The junction had 1 base not matched to a gene; V was cut back by 0 bases and J by 1 base. Germline V gives CDR1 DFQATT, CDR2 SNEGSKA (reference sequence). The CDR3 loop reads CSAREGTGTDTQYF. CDR3 coding DNA: TGCAGTGCTAGAGAAGGGACAGGCACAGATACGCAGTATTTT.

This clonotype was seen more than once but under ten times. The chain carries TRBV19 and TRBJ1-2; possibly TRBD1 for D (5 bases). The CDR3 has 15 residues. The germline gives CDR1 LNHDA, CDR2 SQIVND (reference sequence). V was trimmed by 3 bases and J by 7 bases, leaving 18 bases between them. The CDR3 protein is CASSIFGATPLGYTF. CDR3 coding DNA: TGTGCCAGTAGTATCTTCGGGGCCACCCCGCTTGGCTACACCTTC.